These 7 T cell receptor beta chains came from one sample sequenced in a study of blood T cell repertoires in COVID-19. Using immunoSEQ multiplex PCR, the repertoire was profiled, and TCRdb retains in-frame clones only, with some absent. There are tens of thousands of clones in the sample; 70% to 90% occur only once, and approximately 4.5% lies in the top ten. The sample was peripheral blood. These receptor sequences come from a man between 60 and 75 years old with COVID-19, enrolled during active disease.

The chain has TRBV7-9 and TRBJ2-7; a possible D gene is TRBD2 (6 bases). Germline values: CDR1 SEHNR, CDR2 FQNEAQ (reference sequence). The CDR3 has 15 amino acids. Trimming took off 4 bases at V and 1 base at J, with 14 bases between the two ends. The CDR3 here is CASSSAGTRSYEQYF. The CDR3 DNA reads TGTGCCAGCAGCTCCGCGGGGACTCGATCCTACGAGCAGTACTTC.

The CDR3: CASSPPLEEKLFF. The DNA of the CDR3 is TGTGCCAGCAGCCCCCCCCTGGAGGAAAAACTGTTTTTT. The chain recombines TRBV3-1 (or the pseudogene TRBV3-2) with TRBJ1-4, with D unresolved. The germline CDR1 and CDR2 sequences are LGHDT and YNNKEL (reference sequence). The CDR3 has 13 residues. V was clipped by 4 bases and J by 8 bases, with 11 bases between them.

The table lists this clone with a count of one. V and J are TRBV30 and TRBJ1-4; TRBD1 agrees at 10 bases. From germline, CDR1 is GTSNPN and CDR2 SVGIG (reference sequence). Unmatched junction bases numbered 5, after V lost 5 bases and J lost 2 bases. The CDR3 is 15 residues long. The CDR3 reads CAWGSGQGTNEKLFF. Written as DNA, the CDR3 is TGTGCCTGGGGATCGGGACAGGGGACTAATGAAAAACTGTTTTTT.

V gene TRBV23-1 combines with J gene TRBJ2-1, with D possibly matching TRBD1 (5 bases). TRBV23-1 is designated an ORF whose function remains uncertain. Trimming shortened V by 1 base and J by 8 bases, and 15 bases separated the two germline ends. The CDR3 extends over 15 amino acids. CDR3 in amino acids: CASSQWQGSSHEQFF. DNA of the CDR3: TGCGCCAGCAGTCAATGGCAGGGTTCTTCCCATGAGCAGTTCTTC.

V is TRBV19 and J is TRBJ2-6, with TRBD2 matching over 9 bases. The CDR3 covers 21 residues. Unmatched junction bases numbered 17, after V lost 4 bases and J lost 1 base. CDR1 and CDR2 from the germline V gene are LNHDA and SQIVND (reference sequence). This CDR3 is CASSTKRLAETVGSGANVLTF. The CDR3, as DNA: TGTGCCAGTAGTACCAAACGACTAGCGGAAACAGTAGGGTCTGGGGCCAACGTCCTGACTTTC. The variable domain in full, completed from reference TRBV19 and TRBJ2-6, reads DGGITQSPKYLFRKEGQNVTLSCEQNLNHDAMYWYRQDPGQGLRLIYYSQIVNDFQKGDIAEGYSVSREKKESFPLTVTSAQKNPTAFYLCASSTKRLAETVGSGANVLTFGAGSRLTVL.

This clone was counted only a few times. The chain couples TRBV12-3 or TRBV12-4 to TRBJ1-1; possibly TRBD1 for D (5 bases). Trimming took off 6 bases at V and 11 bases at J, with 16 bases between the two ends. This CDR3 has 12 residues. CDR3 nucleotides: TGTGCCAGCAGCCGAGGTACAGGTGGGGCTTTCTTT. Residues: CASSRGTGGAFF.

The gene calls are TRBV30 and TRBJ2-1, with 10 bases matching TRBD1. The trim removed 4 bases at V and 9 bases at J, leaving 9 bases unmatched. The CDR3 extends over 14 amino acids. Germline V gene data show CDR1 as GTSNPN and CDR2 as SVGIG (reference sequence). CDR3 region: CAWKKGTGVGEQFF. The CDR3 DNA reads TGTGCCTGGAAGAAAGGGACAGGGGTTGGTGAGCAGTTCTTC.